This T cell receptor (beta chain) comes out of a study of cytomegalovirus exposure and HLA in healthy donors. In the study overall: HLA-typed donors contributed around 82 million unique TCRs, which were held in an early data release.

General observations from the study: Later on, an analysis showed TCR association rates differing by HLA locus, with DRB1 the most and HLA-C the fewest. Most of the TCR beta V segments (in an earlier analysis) were productive either about 87% or about 30% of the time.

Researchers ran the PCR with 60 Vbeta and 13 Jbeta primers. Libraries were prepared by immunoSEQ multiplex PCR; TCRdb keeps only in-frame clonotypes and omits some of them. The sample lists about 250,000 clones, around 80% occurring once. Germline CDR1 is SNHLY and CDR2 is FYNNEI. The V end was cut by 0 bases, the J end by 7 bases, with 9 bases between. The CDR3 length is 13 residues. In the case of this clone: Its antigen is unidentified.

This chain uses TRBV2 with TRBJ1-1; D is undetermined. Specimen: PBMCs. This clonotype was sampled from a boy aged 5 to 17 in good health and CMV-seronegative. The CDR3 coding sequence is TGTGCCAGCAGTGAAGCGCTTCGCGATGAAGCTTTCTTT. Translation gives CASSEALRDEAFF.